One sample yielded the 7 T cell receptor beta chains listed below, sequenced in a study of cytomegalovirus exposure and HLA in healthy donors. The PCR contained 60 Vbeta and 13 Jbeta primers. Clones were read by immunoSEQ multiplex PCR, and TCRdb kept only the in-frame ones, dropping some. The sample lists roughly 200,000 clones, approximately 80% occurring once. The sample comprised PBMCs. The receptors were sampled from a man aged 40-50 years in good health and CMV-seropositive.

The chain has TRBV9 and TRBJ2-7; 9 bases map to TRBD1. This CDR3 is built from 16 residues. V gave up 0 bases and J gave up 1 base; unmatched junction bases: 5. CDR1 is SGDLS and CDR2 is YYNGEE in the germline V gene. CDR3 bases: TGTGCCAGCAGCGTAGGAACAGGGGGCAGATCCTACGAGCAGTACTTC. Translation gives CASSVGTGGRSYEQYF.

In this sample, this clone turned up once. Here the CDR3 reads CASSQDLDRVAYVGNQPQHF. The CDR3 region has the DNA TGTGCCAGCAGCCAAGATTTGGACAGGGTGGCTTACGTCGGCAATCAGCCCCAGCATTTT. This rearrangement joins TRBV14 to TRBJ1-5, with 8 bases lining up with TRBD1. Trimming cost V 0 bases and J 2 bases; bases outside gene matches: 15. Looked up from germline, CDR1 is SGHDN and CDR2 is FVKESK. CDR3 length equals 20 residues.

V usage is TRBV5-4 and J usage is TRBJ2-7, with D tentatively TRBD2 (5 bases). CDR1 SGHNT and CDR2 YYREEE come from the germline V gene (reference sequence). The length of the CDR3 is 14 residues. Trimming took 3 bases from V and 4 from J, leaving 14 bases between them. CDR3 protein: CASSSGLEAYEQYF. For the CDR3, the DNA is TGTGCCAGCAGCTCAGGACTGGAAGCATACGAGCAGTACTTC.

The chain joins TRBV29-1 to TRBJ2-5; the D gene is possibly TRBD2 (6 bases). With 4 bases removed from V and 4 bases from J, the gap between germline ends came to 13 bases. The CDR3 length is 13 residues. CDR1 is SQVTM and CDR2 is ANQGSEA in the germline V gene. In DNA form, the CDR3 reads TGCAGCGTTGGAGGTGGGGGGTCAGAGACCCAGTACTTC. Translated: CSVGGGGSETQYF.

About this clone: Other nucleotide sequences from this sample produce the same CDR3. The chain has TRBV27 and TRBJ2-7, with 12 bases aligning to TRBD1. From germline, CDR1 is MNHEY and CDR2 SMNVEV (reference sequence). This CDR3 is built from 15 residues. J lost 6 bases, V lost 6 bases, and 9 bases had no gene match. Here the CDR3 DNA reads TGTGCCAGCAGCATACCGGGACAGGGGGCTTCCGAGCAGTACTTC. Amino acid sequence: CASSIPGQGASEQYF.

The J gene is TRBJ2-1, the V gene TRBV6-1; TRBD2 matches at 9 bases. The germline V gene encodes CDR1 MNHNS and CDR2 SASEGT. V lost 8 bases to trimming and J lost 6 bases; unmatched junction nucleotides: 5. The CDR3 is 13 amino acids. The CDR3 DNA follows: TGTGCCAGCGGTCTAGCGGGATTCAATGAGCAGTTCTTC. Translation: CASGLAGFNEQFF.

The rearrangement links TRBV7-9 to TRBJ1-1; D is unclear. Germline assignment: CDR1 SEHNR and CDR2 FQNEAQ (reference sequence). CDR3 size: 12 residues. V gave up 2 bases and J gave up 6 bases, with 7 bases separating them. The CDR3 protein is CASSLRHSEAFF. CDR3 bases: TGTGCCAGCAGCTTAAGACACTCTGAAGCTTTCTTT.